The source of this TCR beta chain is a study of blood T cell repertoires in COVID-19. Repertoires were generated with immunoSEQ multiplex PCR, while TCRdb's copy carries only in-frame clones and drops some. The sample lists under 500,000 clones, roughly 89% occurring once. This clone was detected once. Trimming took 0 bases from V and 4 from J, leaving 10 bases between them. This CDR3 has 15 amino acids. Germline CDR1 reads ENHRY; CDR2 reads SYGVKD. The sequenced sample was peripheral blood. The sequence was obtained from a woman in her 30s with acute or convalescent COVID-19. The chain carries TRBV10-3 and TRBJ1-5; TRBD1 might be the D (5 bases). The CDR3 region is CAISESGQGNQPQHF. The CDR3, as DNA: TGTGCCATCAGTGAGTCTGGGCAGGGTAATCAGCCCCAGCATTTT.